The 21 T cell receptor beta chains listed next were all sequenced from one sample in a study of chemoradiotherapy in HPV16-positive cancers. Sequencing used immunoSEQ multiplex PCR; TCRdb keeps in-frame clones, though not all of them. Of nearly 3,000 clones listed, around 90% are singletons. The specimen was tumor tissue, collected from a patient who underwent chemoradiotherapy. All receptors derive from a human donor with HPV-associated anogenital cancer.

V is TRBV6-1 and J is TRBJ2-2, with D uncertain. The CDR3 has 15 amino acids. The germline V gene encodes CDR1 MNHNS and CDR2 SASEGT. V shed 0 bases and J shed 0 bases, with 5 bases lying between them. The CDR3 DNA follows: TGTGCCAGCAGTGAAGCTTCGGCGAACACCGGGGAGCTGTTTTTT. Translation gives CASSEASANTGELFF.

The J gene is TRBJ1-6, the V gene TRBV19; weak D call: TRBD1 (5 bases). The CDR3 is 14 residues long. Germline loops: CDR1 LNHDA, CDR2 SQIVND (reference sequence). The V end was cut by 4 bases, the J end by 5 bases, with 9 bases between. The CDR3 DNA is TGTGCCAGTAGTAGGACATTCAATAATTCACCCCTCCACTTT. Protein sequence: CASSRTFNNSPLHF.

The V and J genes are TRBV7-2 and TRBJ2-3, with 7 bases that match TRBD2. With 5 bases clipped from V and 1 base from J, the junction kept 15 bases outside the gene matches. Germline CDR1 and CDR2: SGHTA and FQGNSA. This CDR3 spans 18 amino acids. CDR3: CASSIRPSGLPGTDTQYF. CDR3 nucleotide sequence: TGTGCCAGCAGCATACGGCCTAGCGGACTACCCGGCACAGATACGCAGTATTTT.

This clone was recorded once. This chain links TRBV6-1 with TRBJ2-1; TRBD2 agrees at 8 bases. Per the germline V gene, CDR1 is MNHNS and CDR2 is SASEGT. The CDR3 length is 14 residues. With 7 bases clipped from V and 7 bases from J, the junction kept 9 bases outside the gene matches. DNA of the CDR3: TGTGCCAGCATTCGGGGGGGCGAAGGTAATGAGCAGTTCTTC. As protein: CASIRGGEGNEQFF.

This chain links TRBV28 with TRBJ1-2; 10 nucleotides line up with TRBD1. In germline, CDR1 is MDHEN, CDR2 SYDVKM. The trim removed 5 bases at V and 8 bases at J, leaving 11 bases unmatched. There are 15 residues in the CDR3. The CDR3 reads CASSPLTGGASGYTF. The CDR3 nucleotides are TGTGCCAGCAGTCCCTTGACAGGGGGCGCCTCGGGCTACACCTTC.

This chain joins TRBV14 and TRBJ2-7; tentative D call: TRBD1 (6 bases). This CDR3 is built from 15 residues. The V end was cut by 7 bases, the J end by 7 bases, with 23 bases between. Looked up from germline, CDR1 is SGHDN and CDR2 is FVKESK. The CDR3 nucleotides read TGTGCCAGCAACACCGGAAGGGGGTCATCGCGAGAGCAGTACTTC. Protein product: CASNTGRGSSREQYF.

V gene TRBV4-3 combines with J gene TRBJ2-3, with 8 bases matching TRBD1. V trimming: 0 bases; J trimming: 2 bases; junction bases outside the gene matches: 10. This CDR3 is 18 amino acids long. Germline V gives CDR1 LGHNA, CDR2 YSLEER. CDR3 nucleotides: TGCGCCAGCAGCCAAGATATCAGGGCAGGGGGCCTCACAGATACGCAGTATTTT. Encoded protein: CASSQDIRAGGLTDTQYF.

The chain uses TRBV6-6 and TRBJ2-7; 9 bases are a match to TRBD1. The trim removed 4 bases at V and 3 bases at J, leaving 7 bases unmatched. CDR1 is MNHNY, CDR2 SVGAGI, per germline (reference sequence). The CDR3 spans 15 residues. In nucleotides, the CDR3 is TGTGCCAGCAGTTTCCGGCCGGACAGGGGCTACGAGCAGTACTTC. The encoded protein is CASSFRPDRGYEQYF.

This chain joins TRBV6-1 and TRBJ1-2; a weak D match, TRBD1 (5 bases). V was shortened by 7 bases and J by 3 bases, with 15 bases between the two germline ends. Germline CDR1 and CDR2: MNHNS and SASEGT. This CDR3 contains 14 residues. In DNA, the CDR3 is TGTGCCAGCAAAGTTGGCAGGGATCACTATGGCTACACCTTC. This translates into CASKVGRDHYGYTF.

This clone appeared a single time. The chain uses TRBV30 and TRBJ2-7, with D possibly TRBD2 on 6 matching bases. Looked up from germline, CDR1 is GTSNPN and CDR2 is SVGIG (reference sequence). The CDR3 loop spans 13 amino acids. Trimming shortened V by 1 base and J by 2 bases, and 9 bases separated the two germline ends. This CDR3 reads CAWSAGGTYEQYF. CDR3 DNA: TGTGCCTGGAGTGCCGGCGGGACCTACGAGCAGTACTTC.

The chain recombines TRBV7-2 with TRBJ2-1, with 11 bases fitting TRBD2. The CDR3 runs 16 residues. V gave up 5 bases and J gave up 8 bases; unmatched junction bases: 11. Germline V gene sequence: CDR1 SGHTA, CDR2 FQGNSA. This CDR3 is CASSVTSGSIFDEQFF. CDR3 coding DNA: TGTGCCAGCAGCGTTACTAGCGGGAGTATTTTTGATGAGCAGTTCTTC.

The CDR3 DNA is TGTGCCCACAGGGGGTCTGGAAACACCATATATTTT. It is translated as CAHRGSGNTIYF. The chain combines TRBV30 with TRBJ1-3; TRBD1 aligns across 8 bases. Germline CDR1 and CDR2: GTSNPN and SVGIG (reference sequence). Germline trimming cut 8 bases from V and 1 base from J; bases unmatched to any gene: 1. CDR3 length equals 12 residues.

The CDR3 is CASSRPEEGGYTF. The CDR3 DNA follows: TGTGCCAGCAGCCGGCCTGAAGAAGGTGGCTACACCTTC. The chain couples TRBV4-2 to TRBJ1-2; no clear D. CDR3 length: 13 residues. Germline-derived CDR1 and CDR2 are LGHNA and YNFKEQ. V was trimmed by 4 bases and J by 7 bases, leaving 13 bases between them.

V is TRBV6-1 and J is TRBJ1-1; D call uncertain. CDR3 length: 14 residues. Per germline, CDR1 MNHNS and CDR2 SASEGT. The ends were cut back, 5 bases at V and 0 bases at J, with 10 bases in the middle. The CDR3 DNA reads TGTGCCAGCAGTCCCACTTATATGAACACTGAAGCTTTCTTT. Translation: CASSPTYMNTEAFF.

The CDR3 bases are TGTGCCAGCAGCCGACTAGCGGGGGCCCGAGGTGGTGGGGGTGAGCAGTTCTTC. This sequence encodes CASSRLAGARGGGGEQFF. The chain combines TRBV9 with TRBJ2-1, with 12 bases matching TRBD2. From germline, CDR1 is SGDLS and CDR2 YYNGEE. The CDR3 is 18 amino acids. J was trimmed by 9 bases and V by 4 bases; bases with no gene match: 17.

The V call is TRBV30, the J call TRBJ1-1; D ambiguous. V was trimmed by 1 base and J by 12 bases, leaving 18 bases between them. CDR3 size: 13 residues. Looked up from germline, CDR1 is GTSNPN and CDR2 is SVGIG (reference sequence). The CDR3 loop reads CAWSEEVRKISFF. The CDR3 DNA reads TGTGCCTGGAGTGAGGAGGTACGAAAAATTTCTTTCTTT.

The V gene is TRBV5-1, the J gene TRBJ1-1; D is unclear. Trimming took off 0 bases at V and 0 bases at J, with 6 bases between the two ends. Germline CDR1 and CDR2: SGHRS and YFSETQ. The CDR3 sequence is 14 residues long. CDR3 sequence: CASSLDGVNTEAFF. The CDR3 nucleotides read TGCGCCAGCAGCTTGGACGGGGTGAACACTGAAGCTTTCTTT. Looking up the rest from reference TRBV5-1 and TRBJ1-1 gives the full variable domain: KAGVTQTPRYLIKTRGQQVTLSCSPISGHRSVSWYQQTPGQGLQFLFEYFSETQRNKGNFPGRFSGRQFSNSRSEMNVSTLELGDSALYLCASSLDGVNTEAFFGQGTRLTVV.

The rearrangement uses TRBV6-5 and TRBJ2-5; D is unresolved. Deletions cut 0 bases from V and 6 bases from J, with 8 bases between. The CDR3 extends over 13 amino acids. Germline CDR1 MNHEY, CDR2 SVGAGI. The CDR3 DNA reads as TGTGCCAGCAGTTACTCGATAGGACAGACCCAGTACTTC. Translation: CASSYSIGQTQYF.

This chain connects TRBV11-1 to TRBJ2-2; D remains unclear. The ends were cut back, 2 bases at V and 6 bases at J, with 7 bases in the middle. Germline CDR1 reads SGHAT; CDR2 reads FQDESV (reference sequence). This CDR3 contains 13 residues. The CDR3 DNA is TGTGCCAGCAGCTTAAAAACTGCCGGGGAGCTGTTTTTT. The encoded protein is CASSLKTAGELFF.

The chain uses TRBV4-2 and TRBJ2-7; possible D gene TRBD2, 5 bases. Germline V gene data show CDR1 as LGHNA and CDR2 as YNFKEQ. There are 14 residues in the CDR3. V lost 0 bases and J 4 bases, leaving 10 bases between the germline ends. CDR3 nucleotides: TGTGCCAGCAGCCAAGAACCGGGGAGTTACGAGCAGTACTTC. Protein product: CASSQEPGSYEQYF.

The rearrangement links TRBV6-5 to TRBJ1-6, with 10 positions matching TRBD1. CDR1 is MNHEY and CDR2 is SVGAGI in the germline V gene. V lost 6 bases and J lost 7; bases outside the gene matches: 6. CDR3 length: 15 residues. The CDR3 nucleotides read TGTGCCAGCAGGCCTTTGGGACAGGGGAATTCACCCCTCCACTTT. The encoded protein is CASRPLGQGNSPLHF.